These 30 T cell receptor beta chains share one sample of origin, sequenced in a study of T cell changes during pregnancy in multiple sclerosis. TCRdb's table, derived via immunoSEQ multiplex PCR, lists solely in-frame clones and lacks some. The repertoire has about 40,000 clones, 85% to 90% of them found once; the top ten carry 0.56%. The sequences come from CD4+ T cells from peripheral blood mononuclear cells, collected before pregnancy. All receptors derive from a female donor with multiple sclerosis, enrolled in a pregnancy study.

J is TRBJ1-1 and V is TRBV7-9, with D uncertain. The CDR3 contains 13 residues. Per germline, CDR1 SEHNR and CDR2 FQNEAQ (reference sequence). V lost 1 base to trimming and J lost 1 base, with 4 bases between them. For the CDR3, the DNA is TGTGCCAGCAGCTTAGTAGCGAACACTGAAGCTTTCTTT. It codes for CASSLVANTEAFF. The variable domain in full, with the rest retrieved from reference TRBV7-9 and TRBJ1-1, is DTGVSQNPRHKITKRGQNVTFRCDPISEHNRLYWYRQTLGQGPEFLTYFQNEAQLEKSRLLSDRFSAERPKGSFSTLEIQRTEQGDSAMYLCASSLVANTEAFFGQGTRLTVV.

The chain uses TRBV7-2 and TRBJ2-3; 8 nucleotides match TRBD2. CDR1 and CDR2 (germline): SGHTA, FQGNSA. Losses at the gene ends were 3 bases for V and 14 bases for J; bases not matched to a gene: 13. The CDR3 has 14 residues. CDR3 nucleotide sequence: TGTGCCAGCAGCTTTCAATCCGCAGCGGGGGCGGGGTATTTT. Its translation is CASSFQSAAGAGYF.

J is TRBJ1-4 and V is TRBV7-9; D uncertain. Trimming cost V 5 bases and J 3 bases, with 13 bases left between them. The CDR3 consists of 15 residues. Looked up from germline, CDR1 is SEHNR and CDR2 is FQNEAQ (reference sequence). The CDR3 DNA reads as TGTGCCAGCAGCCTAATGGGAGCCTCTAATGAAAAACTGTTTTTT. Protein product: CASSLMGASNEKLFF.

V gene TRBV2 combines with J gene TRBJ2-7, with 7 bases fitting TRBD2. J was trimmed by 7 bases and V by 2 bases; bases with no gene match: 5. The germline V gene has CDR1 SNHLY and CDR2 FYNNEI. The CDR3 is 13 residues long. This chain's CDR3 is CASSESPRGEQYF. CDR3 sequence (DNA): TGTGCCAGCAGTGAATCCCCGCGGGGGGAGCAGTACTTC.

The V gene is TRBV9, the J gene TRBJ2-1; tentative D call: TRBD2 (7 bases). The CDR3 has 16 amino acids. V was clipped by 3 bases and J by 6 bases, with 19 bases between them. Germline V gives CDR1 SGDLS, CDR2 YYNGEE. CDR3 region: CASSEGGDPRSNEQFF. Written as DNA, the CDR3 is TGTGCCAGCAGCGAGGGGGGGGACCCCAGGTCCAATGAGCAGTTCTTC.

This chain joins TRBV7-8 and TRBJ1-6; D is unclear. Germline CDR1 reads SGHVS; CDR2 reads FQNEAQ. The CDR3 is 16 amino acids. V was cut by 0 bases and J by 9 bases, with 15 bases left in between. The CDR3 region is CASSLASTLLGSPLHF. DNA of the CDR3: TGTGCCAGCAGCTTAGCGTCAACCCTACTAGGTTCACCCCTCCACTTT.

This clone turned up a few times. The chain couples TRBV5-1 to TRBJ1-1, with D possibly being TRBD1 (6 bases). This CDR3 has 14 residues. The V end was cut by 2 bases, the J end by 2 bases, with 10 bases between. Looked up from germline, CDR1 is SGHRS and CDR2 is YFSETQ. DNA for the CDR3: TGCGCCAGCAGCTTTCTGGACAGAAACACTGAAGCTTTCTTT. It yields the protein CASSFLDRNTEAFF.

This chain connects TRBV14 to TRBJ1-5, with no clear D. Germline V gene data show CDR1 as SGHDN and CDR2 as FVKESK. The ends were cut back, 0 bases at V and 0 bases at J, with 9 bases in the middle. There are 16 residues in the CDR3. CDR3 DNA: TGTGCCAGCAGCCAAGAAGTTCTATATAGCAATCAGCCCCAGCATTTT. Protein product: CASSQEVLYSNQPQHF.

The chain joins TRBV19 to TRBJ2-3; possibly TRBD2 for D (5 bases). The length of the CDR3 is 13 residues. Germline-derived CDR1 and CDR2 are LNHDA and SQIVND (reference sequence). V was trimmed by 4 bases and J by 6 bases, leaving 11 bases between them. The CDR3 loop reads CASSRLRRDTQYF. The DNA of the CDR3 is TGTGCCAGTAGTAGACTGAGGAGGGATACGCAGTATTTT.

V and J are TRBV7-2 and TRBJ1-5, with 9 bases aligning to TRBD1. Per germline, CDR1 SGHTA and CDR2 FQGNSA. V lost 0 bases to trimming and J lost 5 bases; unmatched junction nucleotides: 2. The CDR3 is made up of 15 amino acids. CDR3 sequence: CASSLAGTGYQPQHF. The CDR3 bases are TGTGCCAGCAGCTTAGCCGGGACAGGGTATCAGCCCCAGCATTTT.

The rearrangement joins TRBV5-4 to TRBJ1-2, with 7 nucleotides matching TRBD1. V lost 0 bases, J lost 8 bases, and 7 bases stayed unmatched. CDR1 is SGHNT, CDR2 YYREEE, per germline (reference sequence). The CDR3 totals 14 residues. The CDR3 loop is CASSLEGAYRGYTF. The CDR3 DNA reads TGTGCCAGCAGCTTGGAGGGGGCTTACCGGGGCTACACCTTC.

The CDR3 bases are TGTGCCAGCAGCTTAGAGGGACAGGGGACCGGGGAGCTGTTTTTT. As protein: CASSLEGQGTGELFF. The chain links TRBV7-4 to TRBJ2-2, with 10 bases identical to TRBD1. V trimming: 1 base; J trimming: 5 bases; junction bases outside the gene matches: 1. CDR1 is SGHVT and CDR2 is SQSDAQ in the germline V gene. This CDR3 spans 15 amino acids.

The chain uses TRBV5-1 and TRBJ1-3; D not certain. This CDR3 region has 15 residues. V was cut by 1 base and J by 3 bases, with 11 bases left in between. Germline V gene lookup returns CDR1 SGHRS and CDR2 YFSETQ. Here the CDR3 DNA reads TGCGCCAGCAGCTTGCTCCATGGGAGTGGAAACACCATATATTTT. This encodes CASSLLHGSGNTIYF.

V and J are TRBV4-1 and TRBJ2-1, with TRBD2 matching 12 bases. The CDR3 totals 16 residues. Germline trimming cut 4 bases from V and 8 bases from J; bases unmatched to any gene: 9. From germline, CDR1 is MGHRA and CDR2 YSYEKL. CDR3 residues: CASSRNLAGGLHEQFF. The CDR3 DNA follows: TGCGCCAGCAGCCGGAACCTAGCGGGGGGGCTTCATGAGCAGTTCTTC.

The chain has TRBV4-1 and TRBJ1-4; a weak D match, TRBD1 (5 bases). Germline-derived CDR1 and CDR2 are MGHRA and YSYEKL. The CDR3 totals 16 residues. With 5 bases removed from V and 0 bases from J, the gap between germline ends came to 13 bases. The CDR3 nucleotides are TGCGCCAGCAGCGAAGCGACAGCTACAACTAATGAAAAACTGTTTTTT. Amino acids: CASSEATATTNEKLFF.

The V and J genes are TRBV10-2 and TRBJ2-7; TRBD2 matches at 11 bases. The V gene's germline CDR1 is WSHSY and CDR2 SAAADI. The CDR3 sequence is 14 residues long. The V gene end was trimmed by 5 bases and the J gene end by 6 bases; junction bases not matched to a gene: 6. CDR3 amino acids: CASSSSGGSLEQYF. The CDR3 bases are TGCGCCAGCAGTTCTAGCGGGGGGTCCCTCGAGCAGTACTTC.

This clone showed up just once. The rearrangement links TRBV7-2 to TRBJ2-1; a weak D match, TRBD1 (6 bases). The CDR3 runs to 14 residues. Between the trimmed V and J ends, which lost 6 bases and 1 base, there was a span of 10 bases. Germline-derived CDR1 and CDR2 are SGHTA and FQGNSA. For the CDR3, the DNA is TGTGCCAGCAGGGGGGCAGTATCCTACAATGAGCAGTTCTTC. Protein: CASRGAVSYNEQFF.

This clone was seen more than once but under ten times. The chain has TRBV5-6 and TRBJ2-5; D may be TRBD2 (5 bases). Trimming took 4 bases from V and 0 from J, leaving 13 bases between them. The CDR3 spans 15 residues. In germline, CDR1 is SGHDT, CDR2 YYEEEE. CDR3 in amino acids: CASSPLGEYQETQYF. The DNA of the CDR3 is TGTGCCAGCAGCCCCCTGGGAGAGTACCAAGAGACCCAGTACTTC. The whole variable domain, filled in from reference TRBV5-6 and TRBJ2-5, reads DAGVTQSPTHLIKTRGQQVTLRCSPKSGHDTVSWYQQALGQGPQFIFQYYEEEERQRGNFPDRFSGHQFPNYSSELNVNALLLGDSALYLCASSPLGEYQETQYFGPGTRLLVL.

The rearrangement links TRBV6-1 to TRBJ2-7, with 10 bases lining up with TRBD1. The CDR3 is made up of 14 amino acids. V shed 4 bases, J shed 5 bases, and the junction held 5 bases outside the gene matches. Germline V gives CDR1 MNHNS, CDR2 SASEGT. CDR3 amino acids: CASSADRGRNEQYF. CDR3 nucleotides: TGTGCCAGCAGTGCCGACAGGGGGCGGAACGAGCAGTACTTC.

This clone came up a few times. CDR3 protein: CASSWRGLAGGNTDTQYF. The CDR3 coding sequence is TGCGCCAGCAGCTGGAGGGGACTAGCGGGGGGGAACACAGATACGCAGTATTTT. V is TRBV5-1 and J is TRBJ2-3, with TRBD2 matching over 16 bases. V shed 3 bases and J 2 bases; nucleotides not matched to a gene: 6. This CDR3 spans 18 amino acids. Germline CDR1 reads SGHRS; CDR2 reads YFSETQ.

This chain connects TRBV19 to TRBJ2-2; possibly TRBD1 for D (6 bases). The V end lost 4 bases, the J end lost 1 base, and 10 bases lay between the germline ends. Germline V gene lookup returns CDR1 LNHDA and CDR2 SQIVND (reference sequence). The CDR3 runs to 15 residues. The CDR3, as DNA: TGTGCCAGTAGTAGCCCGGGACAGAACACCGGGGAGCTGTTTTTT. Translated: CASSSPGQNTGELFF.

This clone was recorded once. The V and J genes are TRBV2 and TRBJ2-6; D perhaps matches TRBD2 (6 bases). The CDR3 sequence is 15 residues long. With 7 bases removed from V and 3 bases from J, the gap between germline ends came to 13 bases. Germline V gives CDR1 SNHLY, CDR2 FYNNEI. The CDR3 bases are TGTGCCAGCACCAGAGCGGGTAATGGGGCCAACGTCCTGACTTTC. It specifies CASTRAGNGANVLTF.

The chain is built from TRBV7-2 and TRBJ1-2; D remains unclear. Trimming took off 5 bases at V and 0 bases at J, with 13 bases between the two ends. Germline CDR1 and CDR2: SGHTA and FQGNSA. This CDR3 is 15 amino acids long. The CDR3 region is CASSPIRGTNYGYTF. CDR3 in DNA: TGTGCCAGCAGCCCCATTCGGGGAACTAACTATGGCTACACCTTC.

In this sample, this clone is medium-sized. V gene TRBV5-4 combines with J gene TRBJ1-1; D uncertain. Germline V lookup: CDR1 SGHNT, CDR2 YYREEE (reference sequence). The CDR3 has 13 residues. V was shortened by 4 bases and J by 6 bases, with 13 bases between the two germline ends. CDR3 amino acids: CASSQEDAAEAFF. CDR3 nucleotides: TGTGCCAGCAGCCAGGAGGACGCGGCTGAAGCTTTCTTT.

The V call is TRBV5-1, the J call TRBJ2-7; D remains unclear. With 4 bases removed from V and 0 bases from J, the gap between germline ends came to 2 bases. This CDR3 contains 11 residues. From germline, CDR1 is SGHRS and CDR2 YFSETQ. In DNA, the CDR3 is TGCGCCAGCAGCCGCTCCTACGAGCAGTACTTC. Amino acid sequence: CASSRSYEQYF.

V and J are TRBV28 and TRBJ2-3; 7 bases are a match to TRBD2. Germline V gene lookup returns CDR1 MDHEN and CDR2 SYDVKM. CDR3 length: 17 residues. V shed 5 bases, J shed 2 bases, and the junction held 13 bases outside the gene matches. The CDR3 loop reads CASSAFRSGGNTDTQYF. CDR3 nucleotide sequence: TGTGCCAGCAGTGCTTTTCGGTCGGGGGGAAACACAGATACGCAGTATTTT.

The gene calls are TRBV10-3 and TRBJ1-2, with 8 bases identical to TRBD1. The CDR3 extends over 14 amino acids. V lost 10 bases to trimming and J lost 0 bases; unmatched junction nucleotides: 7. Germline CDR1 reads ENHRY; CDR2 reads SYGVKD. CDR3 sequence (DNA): TGTGCCACCGAGGACAGGGCCGCTAACTATGGCTACACCTTC. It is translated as CATEDRAANYGYTF.

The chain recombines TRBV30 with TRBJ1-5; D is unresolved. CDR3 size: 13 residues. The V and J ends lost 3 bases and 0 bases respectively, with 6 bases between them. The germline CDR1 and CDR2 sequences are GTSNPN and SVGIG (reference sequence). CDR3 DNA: TGTGCCTGGAGCGTAGATAGCAATCAGCCCCAGCATTTT. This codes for CAWSVDSNQPQHF. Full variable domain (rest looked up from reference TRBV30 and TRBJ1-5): SQTIHQWPATLVQPVGSPLSLECTVEGTSNPNLYWYRQAAGRGLQLLFYSVGIGQISSEVPQNLSASRPQDRQFILSSKKLLLSDSGFYLCAWSVDSNQPQHFGDGTRLSIL.

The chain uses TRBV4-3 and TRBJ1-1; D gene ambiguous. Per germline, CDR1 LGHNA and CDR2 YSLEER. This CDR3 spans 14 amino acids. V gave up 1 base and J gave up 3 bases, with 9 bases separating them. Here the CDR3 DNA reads TGCGCCAGCAGCCAAGGTCGGGATGACACTGAAGCTTTCTTT. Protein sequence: CASSQGRDDTEAFF.

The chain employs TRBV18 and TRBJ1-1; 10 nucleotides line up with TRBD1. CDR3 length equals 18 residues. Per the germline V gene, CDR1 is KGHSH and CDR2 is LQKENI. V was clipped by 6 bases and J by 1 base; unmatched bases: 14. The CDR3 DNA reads TGTGCCAGCTCTCGCGACTTGGGACAGGGGAAGAGGAACACTGAAGCTTTCTTT. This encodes CASSRDLGQGKRNTEAFF.